This T cell receptor beta chain was recorded in a study of regulatory T cells in long-lasting Graves disease. Findings of the study overall: Whereas nearly 1,000 public clonotypes were shared by new patients, persistent patients shared more, at around 2,700. Accuracy may have been reduced by the small sample size. Persistent disease favored TRBV28, TRBJ1-2 and TRBJ2-5.

Sample time point: persistent/refractory GD, antithyroid drugs over 5 years with positive TRAb. RNA extracted from PBMCs served as the sequencing template. This clonotype was counted at least ten times. No antigen is known for it. The CDR3 totals 13 residues. V was shortened by 6 bases and J by 0 bases, with 9 bases between the two germline ends. Arm-PCR with iRepertoire HTBI primers amplified the CDR3 regions for these TCR beta libraries. The authors' processing: Segment identification across samples yielded roughly 62 TRBV and about 14 TRBJ segments. TCRdb re-called the multiplex PCR reads with MiXCR, one entry per CDR3 protein. TCRdb assigned the V and J calls; the authors' analysis was not used. The sample includes hundreds of thousands of distinct CDR3 sequences, over 20% of them seen just once.

The rearrangement joins TRBV12-3 or TRBV12-4 to TRBJ2-7; tentative D call: TRBD1 (5 bases). Specimen: peripheral blood mononuclear cells (PBMCs), collected when the disease was refractory, from a patient treated with antithyroid drugs. The receptor's source is a female donor with Graves disease. The CDR3 nucleotides are TGTGCCAGCAGAGAGACAGACTCCTACGAGCAGTACTTC. Its translation is CASRETDSYEQYF.